Below, 4 T cell receptor beta chains from the same sample are listed, as sequenced in a study of T cell responses to AZD1222 COVID-19 vaccine. Generated by immunoSEQ multiplex PCR, the TCRdb table keeps only in-frame clones and is missing some. The sample includes 150,000 to 200,000 clones, about 92% of them seen just once. Specimen: peripheral blood, collected 28 days after the second dose of the MenACWY control vaccine. These TCRs come from an adult who received the MenACWY meningococcal vaccine as a control.

The V and J genes are TRBV25-1 and TRBJ2-2; TRBD2 agrees at 8 bases. The V gene's germline CDR1 is MGHDK and CDR2 SYGVNS. CDR3 length: 15 amino acids. V shed 8 bases, J shed 0 bases, and the junction held 5 bases outside the gene matches. The DNA for the CDR3 is TGTGCCAGCTCTGGACTAGCCCCGAACACCGGGGAGCTGTTTTTT. Encoded protein: CASSGLAPNTGELFF. Full variable domain (outside the CDR3, taken from reference TRBV25-1 and TRBJ2-2): EADIYQTPRYLVIGTGKKITLECSQTMGHDKMYWYQQDPGMELHLIHYSYGVNSTEKGDLSSESTVSRIRTEHFPLTLESARPSHTSQYLCASSGLAPNTGELFFGEGSRLTVL.

This clone was counted only a few times. The rearrangement uses TRBV11-3 and TRBJ2-3; D is ambiguous. The CDR3 is 14 amino acids. The germline V gene has CDR1 SGHNT and CDR2 YENEEA. V was cut by 7 bases and J by 2 bases, with 13 bases left in between. DNA for the CDR3: TGTGCCAGCACCCCGGGCCAAGCCACAGATACGCAGTATTTT. It yields the protein CASTPGQATDTQYF.

The chain couples TRBV10-3 to TRBJ2-7, with 7 nucleotides matching TRBD1. Germline V gives CDR1 ENHRY, CDR2 SYGVKD. Germline trimming cut 10 bases from V and 0 bases from J; bases unmatched to any gene: 9. The CDR3 sequence is 14 residues long. The CDR3 region is CATGPGQSSYEQYF. The CDR3 DNA sequence: TGTGCCACCGGCCCGGGACAGAGCTCCTACGAGCAGTACTTC.

The chain carries TRBV5-1 and TRBJ2-7; D is ambiguous. Per germline, CDR1 SGHRS and CDR2 YFSETQ. Trimming left V 4 bases short and J 6 bases short, with 8 bases between. This CDR3 comprises 11 residues. The CDR3 nucleotides read TGCGCCAGCAGCGAAGGGCTCGAGCAGTACTTC. This codes for CASSEGLEQYF.